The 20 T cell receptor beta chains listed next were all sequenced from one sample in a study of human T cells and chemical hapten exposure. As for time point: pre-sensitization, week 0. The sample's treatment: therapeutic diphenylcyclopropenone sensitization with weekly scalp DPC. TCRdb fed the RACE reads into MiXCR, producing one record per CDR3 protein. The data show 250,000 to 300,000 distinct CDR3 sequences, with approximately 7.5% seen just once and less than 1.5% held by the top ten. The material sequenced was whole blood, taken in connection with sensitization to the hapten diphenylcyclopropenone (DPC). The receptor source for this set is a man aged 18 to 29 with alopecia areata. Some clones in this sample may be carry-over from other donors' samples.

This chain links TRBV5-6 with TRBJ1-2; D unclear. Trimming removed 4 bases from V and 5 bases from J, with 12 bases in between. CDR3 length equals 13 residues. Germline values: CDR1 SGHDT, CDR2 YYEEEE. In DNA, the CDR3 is TGTGCCAGCAGCCCCCTGGAATATTATGGCTACACCTTC. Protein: CASSPLEYYGYTF.

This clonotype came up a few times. In nucleotides, the CDR3 is TGCAGTGCTAGAGATGTATATAGAGGGGGCTCCTACGAGCAGTACTTC. This translates into CSARDVYRGGSYEQYF. The chain employs TRBV20-1 and TRBJ2-7; TRBD1 is a possible D gene (6 bases). Between the trimmed V and J ends, which lost 0 bases and 0 bases, there was a span of 15 bases. This CDR3 contains 16 residues. Germline assignment: CDR1 DFQATT and CDR2 SNEGSKA (reference sequence).

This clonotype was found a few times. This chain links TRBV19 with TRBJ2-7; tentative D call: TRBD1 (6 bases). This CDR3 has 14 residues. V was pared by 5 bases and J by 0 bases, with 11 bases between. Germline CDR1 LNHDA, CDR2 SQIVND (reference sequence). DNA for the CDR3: TGTGCCAGTAGTGGTCGACAGGACTCCTACGAGCAGTACTTC. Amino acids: CASSGRQDSYEQYF.

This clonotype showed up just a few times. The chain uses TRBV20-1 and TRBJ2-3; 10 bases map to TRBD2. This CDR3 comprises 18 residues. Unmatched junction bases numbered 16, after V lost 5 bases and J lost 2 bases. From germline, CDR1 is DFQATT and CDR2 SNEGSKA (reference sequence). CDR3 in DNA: TGCAGTGCTGGCCGGGACAGCTCCGGGACTAGCGACACAGATACGCAGTATTTT. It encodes CSAGRDSSGTSDTDTQYF.

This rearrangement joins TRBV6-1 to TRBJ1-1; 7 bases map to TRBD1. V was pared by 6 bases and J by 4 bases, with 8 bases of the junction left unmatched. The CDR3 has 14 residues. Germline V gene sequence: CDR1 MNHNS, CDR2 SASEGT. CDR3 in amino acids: CASSIDRVGTEAFF. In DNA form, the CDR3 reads TGTGCCAGCAGCATTGACAGGGTGGGCACTGAAGCTTTCTTT.

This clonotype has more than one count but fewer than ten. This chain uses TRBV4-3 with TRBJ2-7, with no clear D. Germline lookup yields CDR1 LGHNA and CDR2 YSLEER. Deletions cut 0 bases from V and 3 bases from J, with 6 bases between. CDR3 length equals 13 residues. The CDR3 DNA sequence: TGCGCCAGCAGCCAAGAGGCCAGCTACGAGCAGTACTTC. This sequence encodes CASSQEASYEQYF.

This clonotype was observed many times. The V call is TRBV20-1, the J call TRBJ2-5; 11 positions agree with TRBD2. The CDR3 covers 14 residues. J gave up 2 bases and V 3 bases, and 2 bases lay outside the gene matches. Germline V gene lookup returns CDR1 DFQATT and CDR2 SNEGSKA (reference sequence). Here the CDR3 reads CSASASGGQETQYF. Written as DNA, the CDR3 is TGCAGTGCTAGCGCTAGCGGGGGGCAAGAGACCCAGTACTTC.

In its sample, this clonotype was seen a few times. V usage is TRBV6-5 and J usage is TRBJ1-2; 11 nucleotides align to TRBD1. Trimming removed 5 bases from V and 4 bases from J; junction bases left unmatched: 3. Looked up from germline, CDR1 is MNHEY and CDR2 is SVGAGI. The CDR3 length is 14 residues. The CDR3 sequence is CASSRDRGAYGYTF. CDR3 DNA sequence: TGTGCCAGCAGTAGGGACAGGGGGGCCTATGGCTACACCTTC.

This CDR3 is CASRDRDSYNEQFF. CDR3 nucleotide sequence: TGTGCCAGCAGGGACAGGGATTCCTACAATGAGCAGTTCTTC. The chain uses TRBV6-1 and TRBJ2-1; 8 positions match TRBD1. Looked up from germline, CDR1 is MNHNS and CDR2 is SASEGT. This CDR3 has 14 amino acids. With V trimmed by 6 bases and J by 1 base, 2 bases remained unmatched.

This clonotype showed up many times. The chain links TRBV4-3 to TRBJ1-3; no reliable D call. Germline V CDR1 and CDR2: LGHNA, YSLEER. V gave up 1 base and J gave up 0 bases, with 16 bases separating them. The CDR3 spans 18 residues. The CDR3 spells CASSQVVTAGYSGNTIYF. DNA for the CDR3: TGCGCCAGCAGCCAAGTCGTAACGGCAGGCTACTCTGGAAACACCATATATTTT.

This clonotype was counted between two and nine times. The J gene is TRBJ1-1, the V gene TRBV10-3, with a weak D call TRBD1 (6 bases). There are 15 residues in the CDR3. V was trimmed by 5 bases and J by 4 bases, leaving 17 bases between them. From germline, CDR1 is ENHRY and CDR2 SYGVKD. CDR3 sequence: CAISKRQVLGTEAFF. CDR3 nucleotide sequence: TGTGCCATCAGTAAACGACAGGTTTTGGGCACTGAAGCTTTCTTT.

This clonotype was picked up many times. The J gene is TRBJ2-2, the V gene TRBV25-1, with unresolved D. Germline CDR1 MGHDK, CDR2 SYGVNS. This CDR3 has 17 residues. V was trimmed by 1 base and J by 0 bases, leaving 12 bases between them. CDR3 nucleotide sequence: TGTGCCAGCAGTGAATGGTATAAGGGCCCGAACACCGGGGAGCTGTTTTTT. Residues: CASSEWYKGPNTGELFF.

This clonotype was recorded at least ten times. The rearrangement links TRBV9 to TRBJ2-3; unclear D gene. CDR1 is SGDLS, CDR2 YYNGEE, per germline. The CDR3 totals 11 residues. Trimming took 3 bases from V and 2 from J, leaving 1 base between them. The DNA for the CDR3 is TGTGCCAGCAGCGCCACAGATACGCAGTATTTT. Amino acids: CASSATDTQYF.

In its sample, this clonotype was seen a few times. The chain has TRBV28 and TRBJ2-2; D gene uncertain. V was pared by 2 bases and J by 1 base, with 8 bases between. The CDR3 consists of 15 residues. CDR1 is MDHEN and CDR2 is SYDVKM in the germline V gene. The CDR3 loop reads CASSLREWNTGELFF. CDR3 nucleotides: TGTGCCAGCAGTTTAAGAGAATGGAACACCGGGGAGCTGTTTTTT.

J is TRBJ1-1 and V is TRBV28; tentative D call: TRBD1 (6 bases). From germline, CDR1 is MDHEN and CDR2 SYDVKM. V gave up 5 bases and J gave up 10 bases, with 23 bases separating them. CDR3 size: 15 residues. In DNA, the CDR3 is TGTGCCAGCAGTCAAGCGACAGGCTTGAGTACTAGAGCTTTCTTT. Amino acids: CASSQATGLSTRAFF. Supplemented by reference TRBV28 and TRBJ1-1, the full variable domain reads DVKVTQSSRYLVKRTGEKVFLECVQDMDHENMFWYRQDPGLGLRLIYFSYDVKMKEKGDIPEGYSVSREKKERFSLILESASTNQTSMYLCASSQATGLSTRAFFGQGTRLTVV.

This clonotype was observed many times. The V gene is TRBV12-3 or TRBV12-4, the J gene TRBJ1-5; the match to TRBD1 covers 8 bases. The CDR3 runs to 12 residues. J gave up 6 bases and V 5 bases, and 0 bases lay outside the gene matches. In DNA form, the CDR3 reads TGTGCCAGCAGTGACAGGGGTCAGCCCCAGCATTTT. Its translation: CASSDRGQPQHF.

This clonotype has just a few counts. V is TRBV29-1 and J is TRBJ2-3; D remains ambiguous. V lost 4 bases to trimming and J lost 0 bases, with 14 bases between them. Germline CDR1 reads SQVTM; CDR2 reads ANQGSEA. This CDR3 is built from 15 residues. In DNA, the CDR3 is TGCAGCGTTGCCGTACAAAGCGTTAGCACAGATACGCAGTATTTT. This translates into CSVAVQSVSTDTQYF.

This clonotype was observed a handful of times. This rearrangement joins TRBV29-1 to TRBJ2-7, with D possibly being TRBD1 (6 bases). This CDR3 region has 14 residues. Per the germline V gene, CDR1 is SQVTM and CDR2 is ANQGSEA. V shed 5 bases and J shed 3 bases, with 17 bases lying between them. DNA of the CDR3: TGCAGCGTTACCCGACAGGACCTCCTCTACGAGCAGTACTTC. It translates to CSVTRQDLLYEQYF.

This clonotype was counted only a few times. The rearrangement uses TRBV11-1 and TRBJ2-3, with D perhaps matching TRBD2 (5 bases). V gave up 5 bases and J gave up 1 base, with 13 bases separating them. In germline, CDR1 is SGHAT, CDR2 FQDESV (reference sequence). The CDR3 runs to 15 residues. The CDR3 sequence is CASSPQTIRTDTQYF. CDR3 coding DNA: TGTGCCAGCAGCCCTCAGACTATACGCACAGATACGCAGTATTTT.

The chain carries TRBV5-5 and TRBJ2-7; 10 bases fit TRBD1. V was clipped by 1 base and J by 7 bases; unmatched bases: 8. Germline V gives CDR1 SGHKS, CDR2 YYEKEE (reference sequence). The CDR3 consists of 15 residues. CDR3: CASSLRTGGTGEQYV. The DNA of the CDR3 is TGTGCCAGCAGCTTGAGGACAGGGGGTACTGGGGAGCAGTACGTC.